The T cell receptor (beta chain) under discussion was sequenced for a study of beta chain features in type 1 diabetes. Whole-study findings and limits: The similarity of naive, central memory and Treg TCRB repertoires appeared greater among patients than among healthy donors.

Germline-derived CDR1 and CDR2 are SGHAT and FQNNGV. The CDR3 consists of 15 residues. Trimming removed 0 bases at V and 5 bases at J, with 13 bases between. This clone came up a few times. Its antigen remains unknown. All of the isolated RNA was reverse transcribed, so expressed TCRB transcripts were sequenced. Measured with immunoSEQ multiplex PCR; TCRdb has only the in-frame clones, and not every one. The sample contains about 620,000 clones, around a sixth of which appear only once. This chain joins TRBV11-2 and TRBJ2-5, with D possibly matching TRBD2 (6 bases). The sequence derives from a man aged 18 to 35 in good health. Sequencing was carried out using naive CD4+ T cells from blood. For the CDR3, the DNA is TGTGCCAGCAGCTTAGAACCCCTTGGGAGGGAGACCCAGTACTTC. Translated: CASSLEPLGRETQYF. The variable domain in full, with the rest retrieved from reference TRBV11-2 and TRBJ2-5, is EAGVAQSPRYKIIEKRQSVAFWCNPISGHATLYWYQQILGQGPKLLIQFQNNGVVDDSQLPKDRFSAERLKGVDSTLKIQPAKLEDSAVYLCASSLEPLGRETQYFGPGTRLLVL.